The 32 T cell receptor beta chains listed next were all sequenced from one sample in a study of T cells after yellow fever vaccination. TCRdb analysed the 5' RACE reads with MiXCR anew, one entry per CDR3 protein. Of hundreds of thousands of distinct CDR3 sequences listed, around a fifth were seen once; the top ten hold 16%. The sequences come from PBMCs, collected roughly 20 days after the first yellow fever vaccination. The origin of the receptors is a man in his late teens or twenties who received the YFV17D yellow fever vaccine.

This clonotype was observed a few times. This chain joins TRBV4-1 and TRBJ2-3; the D is unclear. This CDR3 contains 14 residues. CDR1 and CDR2 from the germline V gene are MGHRA and YSYEKL. Trimming took off 0 bases at V and 0 bases at J, with 4 bases between the two ends. CDR3: CASSQDISTDTQYF. In DNA form, the CDR3 reads TGCGCCAGCAGCCAAGATATCAGCACAGATACGCAGTATTTT.

V is TRBV27 and J is TRBJ1-1; perhaps TRBD1 as D (6 bases). The germline V and J ends were trimmed by 7 bases and 5 bases, with 17 bases remaining between them. The CDR3 is 14 amino acids. Germline-derived CDR1 and CDR2 are MNHEY and SMNVEV (reference sequence). The CDR3 loop reads CASTKGGGGTEAFF. As DNA, the CDR3 is TGTGCCAGCACCAAGGGAGGGGGTGGTACTGAAGCTTTCTTT.

This clonotype turned up a few times. V usage is TRBV12-3 or TRBV12-4 and J usage is TRBJ2-3, with 7 bases lining up with TRBD1. The CDR3 has 19 residues. V shed 6 bases, J shed 6 bases, and the junction held 24 bases outside the gene matches. CDR3 nucleotide sequence: TGTGCCAGCAGCACTGACAGGGTCTCTCAAAGCCACGATGCCGATACGCAGTATTTT. This encodes CASSTDRVSQSHDADTQYF.

This chain joins TRBV7-3 and TRBJ2-1; D ambiguous. Germline V gives CDR1 SGHTA, CDR2 FQGTGA. The length of the CDR3 is 16 residues. The V end lost 6 bases, the J end lost 2 bases, and 17 bases lay between the germline ends. CDR3 region: CASRLGLDVAYNEQFF. CDR3 DNA: TGTGCCAGCAGGTTAGGATTGGACGTTGCCTACAATGAGCAGTTCTTC.

The chain uses TRBV19 and TRBJ1-5, with a possible D match to TRBD1 (5 bases). The CDR3 is made up of 14 amino acids. In germline, CDR1 is LNHDA, CDR2 SQIVND (reference sequence). CDR3 sequence: CASSHSGGNQPQHF. CDR3 coding DNA: TGTGCTTCATCGCATTCGGGGGGGAATCAGCCCCAGCATTTT.

The genes are TRBV5-1 and TRBJ2-1, with TRBD2 matching over 8 bases. Looked up from germline, CDR1 is SGHRS and CDR2 is YFSETQ. Germline trimming cut 2 bases from V and 5 bases from J; bases unmatched to any gene: 6. This CDR3 comprises 15 residues. CDR3 in amino acids: CASSFIAGINNEQFF. The CDR3 nucleotides are TGCGCCAGCAGCTTTATAGCGGGGATCAACAATGAGCAGTTCTTC.

This clonotype was picked up many times. V usage is TRBV12-3 or TRBV12-4 and J usage is TRBJ2-5; 8 bases are a match to TRBD2. The CDR3 spans 13 residues. The V and J ends lost 2 bases and 5 bases, in that order; junction bases with no gene match: 1. Here the CDR3 DNA reads TGTGCCAGCAGTTTACGGGGGGGGGAGACCCAGTACTTC. Translating gives CASSLRGGETQYF.

This clonotype was recorded a few times. This sequence joins TRBV20-1 and TRBJ2-5; weak D call: TRBD1 (6 bases). V lost 4 bases and J lost 6, with 15 bases in between. Germline assignment: CDR1 DFQATT and CDR2 SNEGSKA (reference sequence). This CDR3 spans 13 amino acids. The CDR3 DNA follows: TGCAGTGCTATGTGGGGGCTGACTAAGACCCAGTACTTC. It codes for CSAMWGLTKTQYF.

The CDR3 DNA reads TGTGCCAGCAGCAAAACAGGGGGCTGGACTGAAGCTTTCTTT. Amino acid sequence: CASSKTGGWTEAFF. The chain is built from TRBV7-2 and TRBJ1-1; 9 nucleotides agree with TRBD1. This CDR3 region has 14 residues. Trimming at V came to 5 bases and at J to 5 bases, leaving 6 bases not matched to a gene. Germline CDR1 reads SGHTA; CDR2 reads FQGNSA.

The gene calls are TRBV7-2 and TRBJ1-2; no clear D. This CDR3 has 13 amino acids. V was trimmed by 3 bases and J by 4 bases, leaving 9 bases between them. Looked up from germline, CDR1 is SGHTA and CDR2 is FQGNSA. The DNA of the CDR3 is TGTGCCAGCAGCTTGTACAGCCCCTATGGCTACACCTTC. As protein: CASSLYSPYGYTF.

This clonotype was seen only a few times. This chain links TRBV7-3 with TRBJ2-1, with 7 bases fitting TRBD2. Germline CDR1 reads SGHTA; CDR2 reads FQGTGA. The CDR3 spans 15 residues. Unmatched junction bases numbered 4, after V lost 5 bases and J lost 0 bases. In nucleotides, the CDR3 is TGTGCCAGCAGCACACTAGCGTCCTCCTACAATGAGCAGTTCTTC. Encoded protein: CASSTLASSYNEQFF.

V usage is TRBV12-3 or TRBV12-4 and J usage is TRBJ2-3; D gene unclear. There are 12 residues in the CDR3. V lost 5 bases, J lost 4 bases, and 7 bases lay in between. CDR3 DNA sequence: TGTGCCAGCAGTACACCCCCAGATACGCAGTATTTT. It yields the protein CASSTPPDTQYF.

The V and J genes are TRBV6-2 or TRBV6-3 and TRBJ2-7; TRBD1 aligns across 10 bases. Germline V gene sequence: CDR1 MNHEY, CDR2 SVGEGT. The trim removed 3 bases at V and 6 bases at J, leaving 5 bases unmatched. The CDR3 length is 14 residues. CDR3 DNA sequence: TGTGCCAGCAGTTATAGGGGACAGGGGCGCGAGCAGTACGTC. Protein product: CASSYRGQGREQYV.

The chain combines TRBV9 with TRBJ2-1, with a possible D match to TRBD1 (5 bases). Germline V CDR1 and CDR2: SGDLS, YYNGEE. This CDR3 is built from 12 residues. V dropped 2 bases and J dropped 10 bases, with 10 bases sitting between them. CDR3 in DNA: TGTGCCAGCAGCGTCCAGGGCTTGGAGCAGTTCTTC. Its protein is CASSVQGLEQFF.

This clonotype was seen a handful of times. The rearrangement uses TRBV28 and TRBJ2-1; D not resolved. Looked up from germline, CDR1 is MDHEN and CDR2 is SYDVKM. Deletions cut 2 bases from V and 0 bases from J, with 8 bases between. CDR3 size: 15 residues. This CDR3 reads CASSLRLGSYNEQFF. As DNA, the CDR3 is TGTGCCAGCAGTTTACGGTTGGGCTCCTACAATGAGCAGTTCTTC.

The genes are TRBV12-3 or TRBV12-4 and TRBJ1-1; D gene ambiguous. V dropped 8 bases and J dropped 3 bases, with 16 bases sitting between them. The CDR3 sequence is 14 residues long. CDR3 nucleotide sequence: TGTGCCAGCGGACTACTCACCGGCCACACTGAAGCTTTCTTT. It codes for CASGLLTGHTEAFF.

The J gene is TRBJ2-2, the V gene TRBV7-8; no clear D. CDR1 and CDR2 (germline): SGHVS, FQNEAQ. The CDR3 length is 15 residues. V shed 0 bases and J shed 7 bases, with 12 bases lying between them. The CDR3 DNA reads as TGTGCCAGCAGCTTAGCGCTTTTTGCGGACGGGGAGCTGTTTTTT. This codes for CASSLALFADGELFF.

The sample holds a few counts of this clonotype. This chain joins TRBV20-1 and TRBJ2-7; 8 positions match TRBD1. The CDR3 is 14 amino acids. CDR1 and CDR2 from the germline V gene are DFQATT and SNEGSKA (reference sequence). Unmatched junction bases numbered 10, after V lost 3 bases and J lost 6 bases. The CDR3 DNA reads TGCAGTGCTAGGCGGACAGGGTCTAATCTCGAGCAGTACGTC. Translation gives CSARRTGSNLEQYV.

This clonotype has a handful of counts. V gene TRBV7-3 combines with J gene TRBJ2-2; 8 bases match TRBD2. CDR1 and CDR2 (germline): SGHTA, FQGTGA. The V and J ends lost 7 bases and 1 base, in that order; junction bases with no gene match: 8. This CDR3 has 16 residues. The CDR3 DNA sequence: TGTGCCAGCACGCGAGGGACTAGTTTGAACACCGGGGAGCTGTTTTTT. Its translation is CASTRGTSLNTGELFF.

V and J are TRBV28 and TRBJ2-1; tentative D call: TRBD2 (6 bases). Germline V gives CDR1 MDHEN, CDR2 SYDVKM. CDR3 length: 13 amino acids. The CDR3 reads CGSTSRSYNEQFF. The CDR3 DNA is TGTGGGAGTACTAGCCGCTCCTACAATGAGCAGTTCTTC.

CDR3 coding DNA: TGTGCCAGCAGCGCTACGCCAGGGGTATATGGCTACACCTTC. Protein sequence: CASSATPGVYGYTF. The chain combines TRBV9 with TRBJ1-2; tentatively, D is TRBD1 (6 bases). Germline CDR1 reads SGDLS; CDR2 reads YYNGEE. V lost 3 bases, J lost 5 bases, and 14 bases lay in between. This CDR3 contains 14 residues. Looking up the rest from reference TRBV9 and TRBJ1-2 gives the full variable domain: DSGVTQTPKHLITATGQRVTLRCSPRSGDLSVYWYQQSLDQGLQFLIQYYNGEERAKGNILERFSAQQFPDLHSELNLSSLELGDSALYFCASSATPGVYGYTFGSGTRLTVV.

This clonotype was recorded a few times. This chain joins TRBV6-5 and TRBJ2-2, with D possibly matching TRBD1 (5 bases). Trimming took off 2 bases at V and 6 bases at J, with 10 bases between the two ends. The CDR3 covers 14 residues. Germline V lookup: CDR1 MNHEY, CDR2 SVGAGI. The CDR3, as DNA: TGTGCCAGCAGTTACGGGGCCTTACCCGGGGAGCTGTTTTTT. It codes for CASSYGALPGELFF.

The rearrangement joins TRBV29-1 to TRBJ1-1; a possible D gene is TRBD1 (5 bases). V lost 4 bases, J lost 4 bases, and 16 bases lay in between. The CDR3 loop spans 14 amino acids. CDR1 is SQVTM, CDR2 ANQGSEA, per germline. CDR3 DNA sequence: TGCAGCGTTGCTCGCACCAGGGACGGCACTGAAGCTTTCTTT. It yields the protein CSVARTRDGTEAFF.

This clonotype was counted only a few times. One end of the junction fails to match germline, which may point to a read error. The CDR3 coding sequence is TGCAGTGATAGAGATCTGCCCGGCAGGTTTCAAGAGACCCAGTACTTC. Translating gives CSDRDLPGRFQETQYF. The V and J genes are TRBV20-1 and TRBJ2-5; D is uncertain. Germline CDR1 and CDR2: DFQATT and SNEGSKA (reference sequence). The CDR3 loop spans 16 amino acids.

The CDR3: CASLALRGDPPNTGELFF. The CDR3 DNA is TGTGCCAGCCTCGCCCTGAGGGGCGATCCTCCTAACACCGGGGAGCTGTTTTTT. The V call is TRBV21-1, the J call TRBJ2-2; whether TRBD1, the table's D call, matches the DNA was not checked. TRBV21-1 is listed as a pseudogene. The CDR3 extends over 18 amino acids.

The rearrangement links TRBV5-1 to TRBJ1-6, with TRBD1 as a possible D gene (6 bases). Germline-derived CDR1 and CDR2 are SGHRS and YFSETQ. V lost 0 bases, J lost 7 bases, and 14 bases lay in between. This CDR3 has 16 amino acids. CDR3 loop: CASSLETGPPNSPLHF. The CDR3 DNA follows: TGCGCCAGCAGCTTGGAGACAGGACCACCGAATTCACCCCTCCACTTT.

This clonotype was seen at least ten times. V is TRBV5-6 and J is TRBJ1-1; D unclear. Germline lookup yields CDR1 SGHDT and CDR2 YYEEEE. The CDR3 is 14 residues long. V dropped 2 bases and J dropped 4 bases, with 12 bases sitting between them. This CDR3 reads CASSFHGFGTEAFF. In DNA, the CDR3 is TGTGCCAGCAGCTTTCACGGGTTCGGCACTGAAGCTTTCTTT.

This chain connects TRBV14 to TRBJ2-7; D gene unclear. The CDR3 extends over 15 amino acids. CDR1 and CDR2 (germline): SGHDN, FVKESK. V gave up 1 base and J gave up 2 bases, with 12 bases separating them. The CDR3 reads CASSQVRTYPYEQYF. In DNA form, the CDR3 reads TGTGCCAGCAGCCAAGTGAGGACGTACCCCTACGAGCAGTACTTC.

This clonotype was picked up a small number of times. The chain has TRBV5-1 and TRBJ2-3, with TRBD2 matching over 7 bases. Germline CDR1 and CDR2: SGHRS and YFSETQ. CDR3 length: 15 residues. V was clipped by 6 bases and J by 2 bases; unmatched bases: 9. The CDR3 DNA follows: TGCGCCAGCAAGCCAGCGGGGATATTCACAGATACGCAGTATTTT. Translation: CASKPAGIFTDTQYF. Together with reference TRBV5-1 and TRBJ2-3, the CDR3 gives the full variable domain: KAGVTQTPRYLIKTRGQQVTLSCSPISGHRSVSWYQQTPGQGLQFLFEYFSETQRNKGNFPGRFSGRQFSNSRSEMNVSTLELGDSALYLCASKPAGIFTDTQYFGPGTRLTVL.

This clonotype showed up many times. The V call is TRBV7-2, the J call TRBJ1-5; D might be TRBD1 (6 bases). This CDR3 is built from 14 residues. The germline V and J ends were trimmed by 4 bases and 4 bases, with 11 bases remaining between them. CDR1 SGHTA and CDR2 FQGNSA come from the germline V gene. CDR3 residues: CASSSRGWNQPQHF. Written as DNA, the CDR3 is TGTGCCAGCAGCTCCAGGGGATGGAATCAGCCCCAGCATTTT.

The genes are TRBV5-4 and TRBJ2-1; no clear D. The V and J ends lost 3 bases and 9 bases respectively, with 10 bases between them. Germline loops: CDR1 SGHNT, CDR2 YYREEE (reference sequence). This CDR3 has 12 residues. This CDR3 reads CASSWSSAEQFF. DNA for the CDR3: TGTGCCAGCAGCTGGTCTAGTGCTGAGCAGTTCTTC.

This clonotype appeared a single time. CDR3 nucleotide sequence: TGCAGTGCTAGAGTCGGTAACTATGGCTACACCTTC. Amino acid sequence: CSARVGNYGYTF. This rearrangement joins TRBV20-1 to TRBJ1-2; D is undetermined. Germline V gene data show CDR1 as DFQATT and CDR2 as SNEGSKA (reference sequence). The germline V and J ends were trimmed by 1 base and 1 base, with 4 bases remaining between them. This CDR3 is built from 12 residues.